This is a list of T cell receptor beta chains from one sample in a study of blood T cell repertoires in COVID-19. Sequencing used immunoSEQ multiplex PCR; TCRdb keeps in-frame clones, though not all of them. The sample lists tens of thousands of clones, roughly 80% occurring once. The sequencing input was peripheral blood. The receptors here all came from a man aged 80 or over with active or convalescent COVID-19. The CDR3 runs from the conserved cysteine through the conserved F or W. The order of the fields is CDR3 DNA, CDR3 protein, J gene, D gene, clone size, V gene. D genes are given only for firm matches. Size is omitted from some rows. Given values are once, few, many or a class for expanded clones.

DNA: TGTGCCAGCAGCCCCGGGACAGTCTTCGGGGATGAGCAGTTCTTC; CDR3: CASSPGTVFGDEQFF; J: TRBJ2-1; D: TRBD1; size: NA; V: TRBV11-3
DNA: TGTGCCAGCAGCCCCGGACAGGGGGTAGGTGGCTACACCTTC; CDR3: CASSPGQGVGGYTF; J: TRBJ1-2; D: TRBD1; size: NA; V: TRBV7-6
DNA: TGTGCCTTTACTAGGGATTGGTACCAAGAGACCCAGTACTTC; CDR3: CAFTRDWYQETQYF; J: TRBJ2-5; D: NA; size: NA; V: TRBV30
DNA: TGTGCCAGCAGGATAAAGCCCGTGGCTTTCTTT; CDR3: CASRIKPVAFF; J: TRBJ1-1; D: NA; size: NA; V: TRBV27
DNA: TGTGCCAGCAGTGCCGGACTAGCGACAGATACGCAGTATTTT; CDR3: CASSAGLATDTQYF; J: TRBJ2-3; D: TRBD2; size: NA; V: TRBV2
DNA: TGTGCCAGCAGCGTATCAGGGAGGAGCTCCTACAATGAGCAGTTCTTC; CDR3: CASSVSGRSSYNEQFF; J: TRBJ2-1; D: NA; size: many; V: TRBV9
DNA: TGTGCCAGTAGGGTGGGAGGGCCCTCCTACAATGAGCAGTTCTTC; CDR3: CASRVGGPSYNEQFF; J: TRBJ2-1; D: TRBD2; size: few; V: TRBV19
DNA: TGTGCCGCTATACAGGGGTTAGGTCAGCCCCAGCATTTT; CDR3: CAAIQGLGQPQHF; J: TRBJ1-5; D: TRBD1; size: NA; V: TRBV28
DNA: TGTGCCTGGAGTCTATACACTGAAGCTTTCTTT; CDR3: CAWSLYTEAFF; J: TRBJ1-1; D: NA; size: NA; V: TRBV30
DNA: TGTGCCAGCAGCTCAGGACAGGGGAATGAGCAGTTCTTC; CDR3: CASSSGQGNEQFF; J: TRBJ2-1; D: TRBD1; size: NA; V: TRBV11-3
DNA: TGTGCCAGCTCACCTGACAGCGGCAATCAGCCCCAGCATTTT; CDR3: CASSPDSGNQPQHF; J: TRBJ1-5; D: NA; size: once; V: TRBV18
DNA: TGTGCCAGCAGCTTGGTGGGACAGGATTCCTACGAGCAGTACTTC; CDR3: CASSLVGQDSYEQYF; J: TRBJ2-7; D: TRBD1; size: NA; V: TRBV5-6